This is a list of T cell receptor beta chains from one sample in a study of cytomegalovirus exposure and HLA in healthy donors. The assay was immunoSEQ multiplex PCR, and TCRdb's table has in-frame clones only and misses some. The listing records 80,000 or so clones. The sequencing input was PBMCs. These receptor sequences come from a man aged 45-65 years in good health and CMV-seropositive. CDR3s include the opening cysteine and the closing phenylalanine or tryptophan. The D gene is left open where the match is weak. Some rows have no size entry. The others give once, few or many, or a class for an expanded clone.

clone_size j_call v_call d_call cdr3_aa cdr3_nt
NA TRBJ1-5 TRBV7-9 TRBD1 CASSPLRGPPQPQHF TGTGCCAGCAGCCCCCTGAGGGGGCCGCCTCAGCCCCAGCATTTT
NA TRBJ2-2 TRBV5-1 TRBD2 CASGSGGGETGELFF TGCGCCAGCGGTTCTGGCGGGGGGGAAACCGGGGAGCTGTTTTTT
NA TRBJ1-1 TRBV6-1 NA CASSSLQGTEAFF TGTGCCAGCAGTTCTCTTCAGGGCACTGAAGCTTTCTTT
NA TRBJ1-1 TRBV11-2 NA CASSLGVTGKTEAFF TGTGCCAGCAGCTTAGGGGTGACCGGGAAAACTGAAGCTTTCTTT
NA TRBJ1-4 TRBV6-1 NA CASSLPGLNEKLFF TGTGCCAGCAGTCTCCCAGGGCTAAATGAAAAACTGTTTTTT
NA TRBJ1-2 TRBV7-2 NA CASSLEGSPNYGYTF TGTGCCAGCAGCTTAGAAGGGAGCCCGAACTATGGCTACACCTTC
NA TRBJ1-1 TRBV11-2 NA CASSSGEGGNTEAFF TGTGCCAGCAGCTCAGGGGAAGGAGGGAACACTGAAGCTTTCTTT
NA TRBJ1-2 TRBV27 NA CASSLRGGQGGYTF TGTGCCAGCAGTTTAAGGGGGGGCCAAGGTGGCTACACCTTC
NA TRBJ2-7 TRBV5-1 TRBD2 CASSLSGRAYEQYF TGCGCCAGCAGCCTGAGCGGGAGGGCCTACGAGCAGTACTTC
NA TRBJ2-5 TRBV27 TRBD1 CASSLSSGQGRPQYF TGTGCCAGCAGTTTAAGTTCCGGACAGGGGCGGCCCCAGTACTTC
NA TRBJ2-5 TRBV4-1 NA CASRGGQKETQYF TGCGCCAGCAGGGGGGGGCAGAAAGAGACCCAGTACTTC
NA TRBJ1-3 TRBV7-2 NA CASSLRQSSGNTIYF TGTGCCAGCAGCTTAAGACAGAGCTCTGGAAACACCATATATTTT
NA TRBJ2-5 TRBV9 TRBD2 CASSVEAREGVETQYF TGTGCCAGCAGCGTAGAGGCGCGGGAGGGCGTCGAGACCCAGTACTTC
NA TRBJ1-4 TRBV29-1 TRBD1 CSVGTGGDEKLFF TGCAGCGTTGGAACAGGGGGCGATGAAAAACTGTTTTTT
NA TRBJ1-2 TRBV5-1 TRBD1 CASSLRQGAQDGYTF TGCGCCAGCAGCTTGAGGCAGGGGGCGCAGGATGGCTACACCTTC
NA TRBJ1-1 TRBV30 NA CAWSVAGNTEAFF TGTGCCTGGAGTGTGGCGGGCAACACTGAAGCTTTCTTT
medium-sized TRBJ2-7 TRBV4-1 TRBD2 CASSHPGLAGGAGRNEQYF TGCGCCAGCAGCCATCCGGGACTAGCGGGAGGGGCTGGGAGGAACGAGCAGTACTTC
NA TRBJ1-1 TRBV11-2 TRBD1 CASSSPLRGHTEAFF TGTGCCAGCAGCTCGCCGCTAAGGGGGCACACTGAAGCTTTCTTT
NA TRBJ2-1 TRBV7-3 NA CASSLSGVNNEQFF TGTGCCAGCAGCTTATCGGGGGTGAACAATGAGCAGTTCTTC
NA TRBJ1-2 TRBV4-1 NA CASSQDRRGWGYTF TGCGCCAGCAGCCAAGATCGGCGGGGTTGGGGCTACACCTTC
NA TRBJ1-1 TRBV5-4 TRBD1 CASSPRAGQGRSKTEAFF TGTGCCAGCAGCCCGAGGGCCGGACAGGGAAGAAGCAAAACTGAAGCTTTCTTT
NA TRBJ2-5 TRBV4-1 TRBD2 CASSHFSGGAEETQYF TGCGCCAGCAGCCACTTTAGCGGGGGGGCCGAGGAGACCCAGTACTTC
NA TRBJ2-1 TRBV5-1 NA CASSFSGQGIYNEQFF TGCGCCAGCAGCTTCTCCGGGCAGGGGATTTACAATGAGCAGTTCTTC
NA TRBJ2-7 TRBV19 NA CASSRPTEREQYF TGTGCCAGTAGTAGACCGACGGAGAGGGAGCAGTACTTC
NA TRBJ2-1 TRBV4-2 TRBD2 CASSQVAGVPGSYNEQFF TGTGCCAGCAGCCAAGTAGCGGGAGTCCCTGGGTCCTACAATGAGCAGTTCTTC
NA TRBJ1-5 TRBV5-6 TRBD1 CASSFHGQAHRGRQPQHF TGTGCCAGCAGCTTCCACGGACAGGCGCACAGAGGGAGACAGCCCCAGCATTTT
NA TRBJ1-3 TRBV7-8 NA CASSLTGLDSGNTIYF TGTGCCAGCAGCTTAACAGGGCTTGACTCTGGAAACACCATATATTTT